Shown below are 15 T cell receptor beta chains from a single sample sequenced in a study of T cell responses to AZD1222 COVID-19 vaccine. Method: immunoSEQ multiplex PCR; TCRdb's copy keeps in-frame clones and lacks some. The data hold about 120,000 clones, with roughly 91% observed a single time. Source: peripheral blood, taken 28 days after the second AZD1222 dose. The receptor set was obtained from an adult who received the AZD1222 COVID-19 vaccine.

V gene TRBV19 combines with J gene TRBJ2-1; 7 bases fit TRBD2. The CDR3 loop spans 13 amino acids. With V trimmed by 3 bases and J by 9 bases, 5 bases remained unmatched. Per germline, CDR1 LNHDA and CDR2 SQIVND (reference sequence). The CDR3 region has the DNA TGTGCCAGTAGTATTGGGGGGGGAACTGAGCAGTTCTTC. This sequence encodes CASSIGGGTEQFF.

The chain is built from TRBV3-1 (or the pseudogene TRBV3-2) and TRBJ2-2; TRBD1 matches 7 bases. The CDR3 contains 12 residues. V gave up 7 bases and J gave up 6 bases; unmatched junction bases: 2. In germline, CDR1 is LGHDT, CDR2 YNNKEL (reference sequence). The CDR3 region has the DNA TGTGCCAGCAACCAGGGGGCCGGGGAGCTGTTTTTT. Residues: CASNQGAGELFF.

The chain carries TRBV18 and TRBJ1-1; D gene ambiguous. The CDR3 sequence is 13 residues long. The V end was cut by 3 bases, the J end by 0 bases, with 5 bases between. Per germline, CDR1 KGHSH and CDR2 LQKENI. CDR3 coding DNA: TGTGCCAGCTCACCCACAGTGAACACTGAAGCTTTCTTT. It specifies CASSPTVNTEAFF. The whole variable domain, filled in from reference TRBV18 and TRBJ1-1, reads NAGVMQNPRHLVRRRGQEARLRCSPMKGHSHVYWYRQLPEEGLKFMVYLQKENIIDESGMPKERFSAEFPKEGPSILRIQQVVRGDSAAYFCASSPTVNTEAFFGQGTRLTVV.

The chain is built from TRBV7-3 and TRBJ2-1; 7 bases line up with TRBD1. This CDR3 contains 16 residues. J gave up 6 bases and V 5 bases, and 13 bases lay outside the gene matches. Per germline, CDR1 SGHTA and CDR2 FQGTGA. The CDR3 loop is CASSREGTARRNEQFF. DNA of the CDR3: TGTGCCAGCAGCCGAGAGGGGACAGCGAGACGCAATGAGCAGTTCTTC.

CDR3 in amino acids: CASSSGGITYEQYF. CDR3 DNA sequence: TGTGCCAGCAGTTCGGGGGGCATAACCTACGAGCAGTACTTC. V and J are TRBV6-5 and TRBJ2-7; weak D call: TRBD2 (7 bases). The CDR3 runs 14 residues. The V end lost 4 bases, the J end lost 2 bases, and 12 bases lay between the germline ends. Germline values: CDR1 MNHEY, CDR2 SVGAGI.

This clone was recorded only once. V and J are TRBV6-2 or TRBV6-3 and TRBJ1-1; D perhaps matches TRBD1 (5 bases). Trimming left V 2 bases short and J 1 base short, with 11 bases between. The germline V gene encodes CDR1 MNHEY and CDR2 SVGEGT. The CDR3 length is 15 residues. CDR3 in amino acids: CASSYRGFANTEAFF. The CDR3 DNA is TGTGCCAGCAGTTACAGGGGTTTTGCGAACACTGAAGCTTTCTTT.

V is TRBV7-9 and J is TRBJ2-5; TRBD2 matches at 8 bases. J lost 0 bases, V lost 6 bases, and 0 bases had no gene match. The V gene's germline CDR1 is SEHNR and CDR2 FQNEAQ (reference sequence). This CDR3 spans 13 amino acids. CDR3 protein: CASRTSDQETQYF. The CDR3 nucleotides read TGTGCCAGCAGGACTAGCGACCAAGAGACCCAGTACTTC.

This clone was observed once. This rearrangement joins TRBV18 to TRBJ1-5, with D possibly matching TRBD1 (5 bases). The CDR3 loop spans 14 amino acids. The germline gives CDR1 KGHSH, CDR2 LQKENI. V was clipped by 6 bases and J by 7 bases, with 16 bases between them. DNA of the CDR3: TGTGCCAGCTCCGTTACGGGGGGAGGGCAGCCCCAGCATTTT. Amino acid sequence: CASSVTGGGQPQHF.

The chain links TRBV30 to TRBJ1-5; tentative D call: TRBD1 (5 bases). Germline V gene data show CDR1 as GTSNPN and CDR2 as SVGIG (reference sequence). The CDR3 is made up of 15 amino acids. The V and J ends lost 0 bases and 7 bases respectively, with 16 bases between them. This CDR3 is CAWSVWPGREQPQHF. The CDR3 DNA reads TGTGCCTGGAGTGTTTGGCCAGGGAGGGAGCAGCCCCAGCATTTT.

This chain joins TRBV18 and TRBJ2-2; TRBD2 might be the D (5 bases). With 3 bases removed from V and 5 bases from J, the gap between germline ends came to 10 bases. Germline CDR1 and CDR2: KGHSH and LQKENI. The CDR3 totals 14 residues. CDR3 in DNA: TGTGCCAGCTCACCGGGTAGCGTTACCGGGGAGCTGTTTTTT. The encoded protein is CASSPGSVTGELFF.

Concerning this clone itself: At the DNA level, this CDR3 is encoded by other sequences in the same sample as well. V usage is TRBV7-9 and J usage is TRBJ2-1, with D hard to call. Between the trimmed V and J ends, which lost 1 base and 2 bases, there was a span of 6 bases. Germline V lookup: CDR1 SEHNR, CDR2 FQNEAQ (reference sequence). The CDR3 has 14 amino acids. The CDR3 region is CASSLDRAYNEQFF. The CDR3 nucleotides read TGTGCCAGCAGCTTAGACAGAGCCTACAATGAGCAGTTCTTC.

The chain carries TRBV27 and TRBJ1-3, with TRBD1 matching over 9 bases. CDR3 length equals 17 residues. Germline V gives CDR1 MNHEY, CDR2 SMNVEV (reference sequence). V trimming: 4 bases; J trimming: 0 bases; junction bases outside the gene matches: 7. The CDR3, as DNA: TGTGCCAGCAGTTCACTCGGACAGGGGACCTCTGGAAACACCATATATTTT. Its protein is CASSSLGQGTSGNTIYF.

This clone was seen only once. The V call is TRBV7-9, the J call TRBJ1-4; 7 bases are shared with TRBD1. V was clipped by 5 bases and J by 0 bases; unmatched bases: 9. This CDR3 region has 17 residues. Germline CDR1 reads SEHNR; CDR2 reads FQNEAQ (reference sequence). CDR3 region: CASSVLQGTATNEKLFF. For the CDR3, the DNA is TGTGCCAGCAGCGTCTTACAGGGGACAGCAACTAATGAAAAACTGTTTTTT.

This sequence joins TRBV6-2 or TRBV6-3 and TRBJ2-1; D is ambiguous. Trimming stripped 3 bases from V and 6 bases from J, with 18 bases between. Germline V CDR1 and CDR2: MNHEY, SVGEGT. This CDR3 has 16 residues. The CDR3 is CASSYRRSLLGNEQFF. For the CDR3, the DNA is TGTGCCAGCAGTTATCGCCGGTCCCTCCTCGGCAATGAGCAGTTCTTC.

V usage is TRBV7-9 and J usage is TRBJ2-3; no definite D call. Germline CDR1 and CDR2: SEHNR and FQNEAQ (reference sequence). V lost 4 bases, J lost 5 bases, and 13 bases lay in between. There are 14 residues in the CDR3. The CDR3 bases are TGTGCCAGCAGCTCCGATGAGTATAGAGATACGCAGTATTTT. It specifies CASSSDEYRDTQYF.